These 27 T cell receptor beta chains share one sample of origin, sequenced in a study of shared clonotypes between healthy human individuals. The data were produced by immunoSEQ multiplex PCR, yet TCRdb's version contains in-frame clones alone and is incomplete. The sample holds approximately 1.1 million clones, about 84% seen once. Sequenced material: memory CD4+ T cells from PBMCs. Specified subset: CD45RA-negative fraction. The receptors stem from a man aged 18 to 35 in good health. Some clones in this sample may be carry-over from other donors' samples.

This clone is a singleton in its sample. The J gene is TRBJ1-5, the V gene TRBV5-8; tentative D call: TRBD1 (6 bases). The CDR3 is 15 amino acids. V was pared by 4 bases and J by 2 bases, with 13 bases between. Germline assignment: CDR1 SGHTS and CDR2 YDEGEE. CDR3 protein: CASSRDTSGNQPQHF. The CDR3 bases are TGTGCCAGCAGCCGGGACACCAGCGGCAATCAGCCCCAGCATTTT.

A word on this clone: Being one base from a much bigger clone, this may be a read error. V and J are TRBV7-9 and TRBJ2-2; a weak D match, TRBD2 (5 bases). Per the germline V gene, CDR1 is SEHNR and CDR2 is FQNEAQ (reference sequence). V gave up 5 bases and J gave up 6 bases, with 7 bases separating them. This CDR3 comprises 12 residues. CDR3 coding DNA: TGTGCCAGCAGCCCCGGGGCCGGGGAGCTGTTTTTT. Its protein product is CASSPGAGELFF.

The chain has TRBV7-9 and TRBJ1-5; 7 positions agree with TRBD1. V shed 5 bases, J shed 2 bases, and the junction held 3 bases outside the gene matches. The germline CDR1 and CDR2 sequences are SEHNR and FQNEAQ (reference sequence). The CDR3 consists of 14 residues. DNA of the CDR3: TGTGCCAGCAGCCCAGACAGGGGCAATCAGCCCCAGCATTTT. The encoded protein is CASSPDRGNQPQHF.

This chain uses TRBV11-2 with TRBJ2-5; tentative D call: TRBD1 (6 bases). With 6 bases removed from V and 4 bases from J, the gap between germline ends came to 18 bases. Germline lookup yields CDR1 SGHAT and CDR2 FQNNGV. The CDR3 totals 15 residues. The CDR3 sequence: CASRKRQGIGETQYF. CDR3 DNA: TGTGCCAGCAGAAAACGGCAGGGGATCGGAGAGACCCAGTACTTC.

The chain recombines TRBV4-3 with TRBJ2-1; D is unclear. The CDR3 totals 14 residues. V lost 0 bases and J lost 9, with 12 bases in between. The germline CDR1 and CDR2 sequences are LGHNA and YSLEER. This CDR3 is CASSQEGSGSEQFF. In DNA, the CDR3 is TGCGCCAGCAGCCAAGAGGGGTCCGGCAGTGAGCAGTTCTTC.

With regard to this clone: One end of the junction varies from germline; a read error may be responsible. The chain combines TRBV28 with TRBJ1-5; 7 bases are shared with TRBD1. This CDR3 contains 10 residues. Germline lookup yields CDR1 MDHEN and CDR2 SYDVKM. The CDR3 region is CASPAGTVWF. Here the CDR3 DNA reads TGTGCCAGCCCCGCCGGGACAGTGTGGTTT.

CDR3 protein: CAWSVTFTETQYF. CDR3 nucleotide sequence: TGTGCCTGGAGTGTTACCTTCACCGAGACCCAGTACTTC. This sequence joins TRBV30 and TRBJ2-5; no definite D call. Germline loops: CDR1 GTSNPN, CDR2 SVGIG (reference sequence). With 0 bases removed from V and 5 bases from J, the gap between germline ends came to 10 bases. CDR3 size: 13 residues.

The chain is built from TRBV7-2 and TRBJ2-7; D gene unclear. The V gene's germline CDR1 is SGHTA and CDR2 FQGNSA. Trimming shortened V by 5 bases and J by 6 bases, and 17 bases separated the two germline ends. CDR3 length: 14 amino acids. CDR3 sequence: CASSIPTGLGEQYF. CDR3 DNA: TGTGCCAGCAGCATCCCCACTGGTCTCGGCGAGCAGTACTTC.

About this clone: Other DNA sequences in this specimen translate into the identical CDR3. The rearrangement uses TRBV5-1 and TRBJ1-1; tentatively, D is TRBD1 (6 bases). The CDR3 contains 15 residues. V shed 4 bases and J shed 0 bases, with 13 bases lying between them. Per germline, CDR1 SGHRS and CDR2 YFSETQ. For the CDR3, the DNA is TGCGCCAGCAGCACACAGACAGGAATGAACACTGAAGCTTTCTTT. Residues: CASSTQTGMNTEAFF.

The table lists this clone with a count of one. The chain joins TRBV30 to TRBJ2-7; TRBD1 agrees at 7 bases. V dropped 2 bases and J dropped 1; count of bases not matched to a gene: 5. This CDR3 comprises 14 residues. Germline assignment: CDR1 GTSNPN and CDR2 SVGIG (reference sequence). CDR3 bases: TGTGCCTGGAGTTCGACAGGGTGGTCCTACGAGCAGTACTTC. It translates to CAWSSTGWSYEQYF. Full variable domain (missing parts from reference TRBV30 and TRBJ2-7): SQTIHQWPATLVQPVGSPLSLECTVEGTSNPNLYWYRQAAGRGLQLLFYSVGIGQISSEVPQNLSASRPQDRQFILSSKKLLLSDSGFYLCAWSSTGWSYEQYFGPGTRLTVT.

Turning to this clone: This may be a read error, as it is one base from a much larger clone. This chain uses TRBV6-6 with TRBJ2-6; D gene unclear. In germline, CDR1 is MNHNY, CDR2 SVGAGI (reference sequence). With 4 bases removed from V and 2 bases from J, the gap between germline ends came to 3 bases. CDR3 length equals 13 residues. CDR3 nucleotides: TGTGCCAGCAGTTTCCCTGGGGCCAACGTCCTGACTTTC. This encodes CASSFPGANVLTF.

The chain combines TRBV19 with TRBJ1-5; weak D call: TRBD1 (5 bases). Trimming left V 6 bases short and J 4 bases short, with 13 bases between. This CDR3 region has 14 residues. Germline V CDR1 and CDR2: LNHDA, SQIVND (reference sequence). The CDR3 DNA is TGTGCCAGTAGCCAAGGTGGGGGGAATCAGCCCCAGCATTTT. Translating it yields CASSQGGGNQPQHF.

This clone was recorded once. The rearrangement uses TRBV5-6 and TRBJ2-3, with D perhaps TRBD1 (9 bases). This CDR3 has 15 residues. Trimming cost V 3 bases and J 4 bases, with 15 bases left between them. CDR1 and CDR2 from the germline V gene are SGHDT and YYEEEE. CDR3 sequence (DNA): TGTGCCAGCAGCTCGGGGGGGACAGGGCCAGATACGCAGTATTTT. This translates into CASSSGGTGPDTQYF. Supplemented by reference TRBV5-6 and TRBJ2-3, the full variable domain reads DAGVTQSPTHLIKTRGQQVTLRCSPKSGHDTVSWYQQALGQGPQFIFQYYEEEERQRGNFPDRFSGHQFPNYSSELNVNALLLGDSALYLCASSSGGTGPDTQYFGPGTRLTVL.

The chain links TRBV6-1 to TRBJ1-5; D perhaps matches TRBD1 (6 bases). There are 15 residues in the CDR3. The germline CDR1 and CDR2 sequences are MNHNS and SASEGT. The V end was cut by 3 bases, the J end by 4 bases, with 13 bases between. For the CDR3, the DNA is TGTGCCAGCAGTGAGGCCGGGACACGAAATCAGCCCCAGCATTTT. It yields the protein CASSEAGTRNQPQHF.

As concerns this clone: Since a much larger clone is just one base distant, this may be a read error. The chain uses TRBV5-4 and TRBJ1-2, with TRBD1 matching over 9 bases. After removal of 4 bases from V and 4 bases from J, the junction contained 2 bases not matched to a gene. Germline CDR1 is SGHNT and CDR2 is YYREEE (reference sequence). The CDR3 contains 13 residues. The CDR3 region has the DNA TGTGCCAGCAGCCAGGACAGGGGCTATGGCTACACCTTC. Its protein product is CASSQDRGYGYTF. Together with reference TRBV5-4 and TRBJ1-2, the CDR3 gives the full variable domain: ETGVTQSPTHLIKTRGQQVTLRCSSQSGHNTVSWYQQALGQGPQFIFQYYREEENGRGNFPPRFSGLQFPNYSSELNVNALELDDSALYLCASSQDRGYGYTFGSGTRLTVV.

V is TRBV27 and J is TRBJ2-7; 8 positions agree with TRBD2. Germline-derived CDR1 and CDR2 are MNHEY and SMNVEV (reference sequence). V trimming: 2 bases; J trimming: 3 bases; junction bases outside the gene matches: 6. CDR3 size: 15 residues. The CDR3 here is CASSLVFAGGYEQYF. CDR3 in DNA: TGTGCCAGCAGTTTAGTTTTTGCGGGAGGCTACGAGCAGTACTTC.

This chain links TRBV9 with TRBJ2-3; 14 nucleotides agree with TRBD2. Germline CDR1 is SGDLS and CDR2 is YYNGEE. V trimming: 0 bases; J trimming: 11 bases; junction bases outside the gene matches: 5. There are 15 residues in the CDR3. The CDR3 sequence is CASSVGLAGGPRQYF. The CDR3 nucleotides read TGTGCCAGCAGCGTAGGACTAGCGGGAGGGCCAAGGCAGTATTTT.

The chain joins TRBV21-1 to TRBJ2-3; the table gives TRBD1 as D, unverified against the DNA. TRBV21-1 is reported as a pseudogene. The CDR3 totals 17 residues. The CDR3 sequence: CASSTHRDRGRTDTQYF. CDR3 nucleotides: TGTGCCAGCAGCACTCACCGGGACAGGGGGCGCACAGATACGCAGTATTTT.

CDR3 DNA: TGTGCCAGCAGTGGGACAGGGCGCGAGCAGTACTTC. Protein: CASSGTGREQYF. The genes are TRBV27 and TRBJ2-7, with 9 bases aligning to TRBD1. CDR3 length: 12 residues. Unmatched junction bases numbered 2, after V lost 5 bases and J lost 6 bases. In germline, CDR1 is MNHEY, CDR2 SMNVEV (reference sequence).

DNA of the CDR3: TGCGCCAGCAGCAGCGCTATTGGGGGTCGAACCTACGAGCAGTACTTC. It specifies CASSSAIGGRTYEQYF. This chain uses TRBV5-1 with TRBJ2-7; D might be TRBD1 or TRBD2, each matching 5 bases. V was shortened by 4 bases and J by 2 bases, with 19 bases between the two germline ends. Looked up from germline, CDR1 is SGHRS and CDR2 is YFSETQ. CDR3 length equals 16 residues.

The chain carries TRBV28 and TRBJ1-4; the D gene is possibly TRBD1 (6 bases). CDR1 and CDR2 from the germline V gene are MDHEN and SYDVKM. There are 15 residues in the CDR3. The V end was cut by 8 bases, the J end by 8 bases, with 21 bases between. The CDR3 spells CASQGRWRGEEKLFF. The CDR3 DNA is TGTGCCAGCCAAGGTCGTTGGAGGGGGGAAGAAAAACTGTTTTTT.

This clone showed up just a few times. The chain recombines TRBV6-1 with TRBJ2-7; D possibly uses TRBD1 or TRBD2 (6 bases each). Germline-derived CDR1 and CDR2 are MNHNS and SASEGT. The CDR3 is 17 amino acids. V was trimmed by 4 bases and J by 6 bases, leaving 25 bases between them. For the CDR3, the DNA is TGTGCCAGCAGTGGGGTTTTTTCGGGGGCATCCGCATCCGAGCAGTACTTC. Translated, it gives CASSGVFSGASASEQYF.

V gene TRBV7-3 combines with J gene TRBJ2-7, with D uncertain. Per germline, CDR1 SGHTA and CDR2 FQGTGA. This CDR3 is 13 amino acids long. V lost 3 bases, J lost 5 bases, and 11 bases lay in between. The CDR3 protein is CASSLGSAHEQYF. The CDR3 bases are TGTGCCAGCAGCTTGGGTTCAGCTCACGAGCAGTACTTC.

The rearrangement links TRBV5-4 to TRBJ2-3; the D is unclear. This CDR3 spans 13 amino acids. Trimming took 4 bases from V and 4 from J, leaving 10 bases between them. CDR1 is SGHNT, CDR2 YYREEE, per germline (reference sequence). The CDR3 DNA reads as TGTGCCAGCAGCCCTGTATATTCAGATACGCAGTATTTT. Translation: CASSPVYSDTQYF. Full variable domain (remainder filled in from reference TRBV5-4 and TRBJ2-3): ETGVTQSPTHLIKTRGQQVTLRCSSQSGHNTVSWYQQALGQGPQFIFQYYREEENGRGNFPPRFSGLQFPNYSSELNVNALELDDSALYLCASSPVYSDTQYFGPGTRLTVL.

This clone has only one observation. The V and J genes are TRBV7-7 and TRBJ2-5; the match to TRBD1 covers 7 bases. This CDR3 has 15 amino acids. Germline V lookup: CDR1 SSHAT, CDR2 FNYEAQ (reference sequence). The V gene end was trimmed by 5 bases and the J gene end by 7 bases; junction bases not matched to a gene: 13. CDR3 protein: CASSAYRDSLGTQYF. The CDR3 DNA sequence: TGTGCCAGCAGCGCTTACCGGGACAGCCTTGGGACCCAGTACTTC.

V gene TRBV27 combines with J gene TRBJ2-1, with D hard to call. This CDR3 comprises 13 residues. V lost 3 bases and J lost 3, with 6 bases in between. Germline V gives CDR1 MNHEY, CDR2 SMNVEV (reference sequence). The CDR3 region is CASSFLDYNEQFF. The CDR3, as DNA: TGTGCCAGCAGTTTCTTGGACTACAATGAGCAGTTCTTC.

J is TRBJ1-2 and V is TRBV6-6; D gene uncertain. V gave up 2 bases and J gave up 2 bases, with 9 bases separating them. The CDR3 is made up of 14 amino acids. CDR1 and CDR2 (germline): MNHNY, SVGAGI (reference sequence). This chain's CDR3 is CASSYGPRNYGYTF. CDR3 sequence (DNA): TGTGCCAGCAGTTACGGGCCGAGAAACTATGGCTACACCTTC.